This T cell receptor beta chain was retrieved from a study of blood T cell repertoires in COVID-19. As for the study in general: Material from acute and convalescent COVID-19 was sourced from the United States, Italy and Spain.

The CDR3 has 17 residues. Germline lookup yields CDR1 SGHTA and CDR2 FQGNSA. Losses at the gene ends were 5 bases for V and 1 base for J; bases not matched to a gene: 13. Libraries were prepared by immunoSEQ multiplex PCR; TCRdb keeps only in-frame clonotypes and omits some of them. The sample includes under 250,000 clones, roughly 87% of them seen just once. This clonotype originated in a woman in her twenties or thirties with acute COVID-19. This rearrangement joins TRBV7-2 to TRBJ2-5; 7 bases are a match to TRBD1. The material sequenced was PBMCs or T cells enriched from blood (not recorded which). The DNA of the CDR3 is TGTGCCAGCAGCACCAGAGGGGACAGTAGCTTCCAAGAGACCCAGTACTTC. The encoded protein is CASSTRGDSSFQETQYF.